This TCR beta chain was captured by sequencing in a study of blood T cell repertoires in COVID-19. Study background: Samples came from the United States, Italy and Spain, spanning acute and convalescent COVID-19. T cells, B-cell-depleted T cells, or PBMCs supplied cDNA or gDNA.

Original methodology: Estimation of nucleated cell counts relied on the amplification of reference gene primers. This table comes from immunoSEQ multiplex PCR, and its TCRdb copy is limited to in-frame clones, with some not included. The V and J calls and clone size are taken from that table; D and trimming were inferred from the DNA. Of a few hundred thousand clones listed, 80% to 90% are singletons. Germline values: CDR1 SGHRS, CDR2 YFSETQ. The V gene end was trimmed by 3 bases and the J gene end by 1 base; junction bases not matched to a gene: 8. This CDR3 contains 17 residues. Sequenced sample: peripheral blood. This chain joins TRBV5-1 and TRBJ2-2; TRBD1 aligns across 8 bases. This receptor was obtained from a man aged 60 to 75 who had recovered from COVID-19. The CDR3 protein is CASSYFWTGRNTGELFF. The CDR3 DNA reads TGCGCCAGCAGCTACTTCTGGACAGGGCGGAACACCGGGGAGCTGTTTTTT.